Below are 10 T cell receptor beta chains sequenced from a single sample in a study of cytomegalovirus exposure and HLA in healthy donors. This PCR relied on a set of 60 Vbeta primers and 13 Jbeta primers. Generated by immunoSEQ multiplex PCR, the TCRdb table keeps only in-frame clones and is missing some. The sample shows some 200,000 clones, about four fifths of them seen only once. Sequencing was carried out using PBMCs. These receptors were collected from a girl aged 5 to 17 in good health and CMV-seropositive.

In the case of this clone: Other DNA sequences of this sample code for an identical CDR3. The chain joins TRBV6-4 to TRBJ2-3, with a tentative D call TRBD2 (5 bases). V lost 0 bases and J 6 bases, leaving 7 bases between the germline ends. The CDR3 has 13 amino acids. The germline CDR1 and CDR2 sequences are MRHNA and SNTAGT. CDR3 amino acids: CASSDSRGDTQYF. The CDR3 coding sequence is TGTGCCAGCAGTGACTCGAGAGGGGATACGCAGTATTTT.

This clone was seen once. CDR3 sequence (DNA): TGTGCCAGCAGCTTATCTAGCGGGGGGCGGTACAATGAGCAGTTCTTC. This encodes CASSLSSGGRYNEQFF. This chain connects TRBV11-3 to TRBJ2-1, with 11 nucleotides matching TRBD2. This CDR3 contains 16 residues. The germline gives CDR1 SGHNT, CDR2 YENEEA. V lost 2 bases to trimming and J lost 4 bases; unmatched junction nucleotides: 4.

A single count supports this clone. The chain uses TRBV5-6 and TRBJ1-2, with 7 bases identical to TRBD1. The CDR3 length is 14 residues. In germline, CDR1 is SGHDT, CDR2 YYEEEE. The V segment lost 6 bases and the J segment 6 bases; nucleotides outside the gene matches: 11. The CDR3 nucleotides are TGTGCCAGCATCCTAAGACAGGGAGCCGATGGCTACACCTTC. Residues: CASILRQGADGYTF.

The chain employs TRBV7-2 and TRBJ2-7; 9 nucleotides line up with TRBD2. CDR1 is SGHTA, CDR2 FQGNSA, per germline. V lost 1 base, J lost 1 base, and 11 bases stayed unmatched. CDR3 size: 18 residues. The CDR3 here is CASSLGGRETSGSYEQYF. The CDR3 bases are TGTGCCAGCAGCTTAGGAGGCAGGGAGACTAGCGGATCCTACGAGCAGTACTTC.

The chain recombines TRBV5-5 with TRBJ2-7, with D perhaps TRBD2 (5 bases). V was trimmed by 3 bases and J by 4 bases, leaving 17 bases between them. CDR3 size: 15 residues. The germline gives CDR1 SGHKS, CDR2 YYEKEE (reference sequence). In DNA, the CDR3 is TGTGCCAGCAGCTCCTCTCCGACGGACTTTTACGAGCAGTACTTC. Protein: CASSSSPTDFYEQYF.

The table lists this clone with a few counts. The CDR3 region is CATAPGASTGELFF. DNA for the CDR3: TGTGCCACCGCACCAGGGGCGAGCACCGGGGAGCTGTTTTTT. The genes are TRBV18 and TRBJ2-2, with a weak D call TRBD1 (6 bases). With 10 bases removed from V and 4 bases from J, the gap between germline ends came to 16 bases. Germline assignment: CDR1 KGHSH and CDR2 LQKENI. This CDR3 spans 14 amino acids.

The chain recombines TRBV5-1 with TRBJ2-2; D unclear. CDR3 length: 13 residues. The V and J ends lost 2 bases and 4 bases respectively, with 6 bases between them. CDR1 and CDR2 from the germline V gene are SGHRS and YFSETQ. CDR3 in DNA: TGCGCCAGCAGCTTCTTGAGCACCGGGGAGCTGTTTTTT. As protein: CASSFLSTGELFF.

This clone was detected a few times. The chain employs TRBV7-8 and TRBJ2-1; TRBD2 aligns across 13 bases. The CDR3 has 16 residues. Per germline, CDR1 SGHVS and CDR2 FQNEAQ. The V gene end was trimmed by 6 bases and the J gene end by 6 bases; junction bases not matched to a gene: 8. The CDR3 reads CASRPTSGGVLNEQFF. The CDR3 DNA is TGTGCCAGCAGACCAACTAGCGGGGGGGTCCTCAATGAGCAGTTCTTC.

The chain has TRBV2 and TRBJ2-5, with D unclear. V shed 4 bases and J shed 5 bases, with 5 bases lying between them. There are 11 residues in the CDR3. Looked up from germline, CDR1 is SNHLY and CDR2 is FYNNEI. CDR3 loop: CASSGLETQYF. CDR3 DNA: TGTGCCAGCAGTGGGCTGGAGACCCAGTACTTC.

The V call is TRBV5-1, the J call TRBJ2-3; no clear D. The ends were cut back, 0 bases at V and 4 bases at J, with 12 bases in the middle. Germline V gene sequence: CDR1 SGHRS, CDR2 YFSETQ. This CDR3 is built from 15 residues. The CDR3: CASSLARPHPDTQYF. The CDR3, as DNA: TGCGCCAGCAGCTTGGCGCGGCCCCACCCAGATACGCAGTATTTT.